This TCR beta chain was sequenced in a study of post-analysis software for immune sequencing data (dated by TCRdb to about 2015). Study-level background: The recorded disease courses included relapsing-remitting, secondary progressive and progressive-relapsing multiple sclerosis, and some patients had no subtype annotation. The multiple sclerosis patient repertoires were compared with around ten previously published healthy control repertoires from donors aged 6 to 25 years. A subset of samples was prepared in parallel using single-end sample barcoding, then pooled and co-amplified after Illumina adapter ligation.

From the cysteine through the phenylalanine, the CDR3 covers 14 amino acids. Only CDR3 DNA is held: 42 bases, read in frame from base 1. Trimming leaves V shorter by 5 bases and J shorter by 3 bases, with the junction holding 2 bases beyond the gene matches. Receptor libraries were prepared by PCR. Instrument on record: Illumina HiSeq 2500. To reduce PCR and sequencing biases, unique molecular identifiers were incorporated into the TCR beta cDNA libraries. Roughly 0.5 million cDNA molecules were obtained per 1 to 10 million input T cells, so each molecule approximated one T cell. The patient libraries were prepared and sequenced using the same protocol as the earlier healthy control dataset. Within a given batch, samples were prepared together, multiplexed and sequenced on the same HiSeq lane. In the paper's pipeline: MIGEC handled the raw barcoded reads, throwing out single-read molecular identifier groups before consensus assembly and CDR3 extraction. Clonotype tables were post-analysed with VDJtools, normalizing diversity by down-sampling all datasets to the smallest sample size. Repertoire overlap clustering matched CDR3 amino acid but not nucleotide sequences to correct batch-related cross-sample contamination. TCRdb reprocessed the public reads (quality trimming at Q25 with fastp, clone calling with MiXCR) and kept in-frame beta chains. Rows with one shared CDR3 protein collapse into an entry with the most common genes and DNA. None of the V and J calls come from the authors' own analysis; TCRdb made them. For this sample the table gives around 440,000 distinct CDR3 sequences, of which under 55% were detected only once. 12% of the sample comes from the top ten.

Results the study describes overall, beyond this receptor: Significantly lower normalized Chao1 diversity was found in multiple sclerosis patients than in controls, suggesting substantial peripheral T-cell clonal expansion. Several TRBV segments, including TRBV5-6, TRBV5-1 and TRBV20-1, were significantly more frequent in patients than controls. Direct clustering with F measure revealed strong co-clustering of samples prepared in the same batch, which led to a batch-effect correction. The multiple sclerosis patient group was slightly younger than the control group.

To demonstrate the VDJtools post-analysis software, TCR beta repertoires were profiled from the peripheral blood of more than ten young patients with multiple sclerosis. The multiple sclerosis patients were children and adolescents ranging in age from roughly 6 to 15 years. Details on this clonotype: Its antigen target is currently unknown. Base qualities were left out, and no much larger clone turns up one base away.

This clonotype was obtained from a girl aged 5 to 17 with multiple sclerosis. The chain uses TRBV12-3 or TRBV12-4 and TRBJ2-7, and 12 junctional nucleotides match TRBD2. Specimen: blood. The CDR3 sequence is CASSKTSGSYEQYF. The DNA sequence follows: TGTGCCAGCAGTAAGACTAGCGGGAGCTACGAGCAGTACTTC.